The 9 T cell receptor beta chains listed next were all sequenced from one sample in a study of cytomegalovirus exposure and HLA in healthy donors. The PCR ran on 60 Vbeta and 13 Jbeta primers. Assay: immunoSEQ multiplex PCR; the TCRdb copy retains only in-frame clones and omits some. Counted here are about 130,000 clones, around 83% occurring once; the ten biggest clones make up 2.5% to 3%. What was sequenced was PBMCs. These receptors all stem from a woman under 30 in good health and CMV-seropositive.

This clone was observed at least ten times. This chain links TRBV6-5 with TRBJ1-2; 7 bases match TRBD1. The germline V gene has CDR1 MNHEY and CDR2 SVGAGI. CDR3 length: 13 residues. V lost 9 bases and J lost 7; bases outside the gene matches: 11. The chain's CDR3 is CASREGASGGYTF. The CDR3, as DNA: TGTGCCAGTCGGGAGGGGGCGAGTGGTGGCTACACCTTC.

The chain is built from TRBV27 and TRBJ2-7; 9 positions match TRBD1. The CDR3 loop spans 14 amino acids. Germline CDR1 and CDR2: MNHEY and SMNVEV (reference sequence). V lost 6 bases to trimming and J lost 1 base; unmatched junction nucleotides: 4. The CDR3 spells CASSHRGRSYEQYF. The CDR3 DNA is TGTGCCAGCAGCCACAGGGGGCGGTCCTACGAGCAGTACTTC.

This sequence joins TRBV21-1 and TRBJ2-1; TRBD1 is taken as the D call from the table, unchecked against the DNA. TRBV21-1 is designated a pseudogene. The CDR3 is 14 residues long. CDR3 nucleotides: TGTGCCAGCATCCCCTTGGGACAGGGCCCGGTCGGGTTCTTC. Its protein is CASIPLGQGPVGFF.

The rearrangement links TRBV5-5 to TRBJ1-2; D is possibly TRBD1 (6 bases). Trimming took 4 bases from V and 4 from J, leaving 14 bases between them. The germline V gene has CDR1 SGHKS and CDR2 YYEKEE (reference sequence). The CDR3 covers 14 residues. The CDR3 region has the DNA TGTGCCAGCAGCCCAGGGGTAGGGTTCTATGGCTACACCTTC. This gives the protein CASSPGVGFYGYTF.

The rearrangement joins TRBV7-8 to TRBJ1-2; D remains ambiguous. V lost 3 bases to trimming and J lost 4 bases, with 15 bases between them. The CDR3 loop spans 15 amino acids. Germline CDR1 SGHVS, CDR2 FQNEAQ. CDR3 sequence: CASSFGADWGYGYTF. CDR3 DNA sequence: TGTGCCAGCAGCTTCGGAGCGGATTGGGGCTATGGCTACACCTTC.

The chain links TRBV5-5 to TRBJ1-1; maybe TRBD1 (5 bases). V gave up 3 bases and J gave up 8 bases, with 11 bases separating them. Germline CDR1 reads SGHKS; CDR2 reads YYEKEE (reference sequence). This CDR3 is 12 amino acids long. The CDR3 protein is CASSWRGLEAFF. The CDR3 nucleotides read TGTGCCAGCAGCTGGAGGGGCCTAGAAGCTTTCTTT.

The genes are TRBV5-4 and TRBJ2-5, with TRBD1 as a possible D gene (5 bases). CDR1 and CDR2 from the germline V gene are SGHNT and YYREEE (reference sequence). This CDR3 spans 13 amino acids. V was cut by 5 bases and J by 1 base, with 9 bases left in between. CDR3 in amino acids: CASRKGVQETQYF. CDR3 nucleotides: TGTGCCAGCAGGAAAGGGGTCCAAGAGACCCAGTACTTC.

This clone occurred once. The rearrangement joins TRBV5-1 to TRBJ2-5, with 10 bases matching TRBD2. From germline, CDR1 is SGHRS and CDR2 YFSETQ. Trimming at V came to 2 bases and at J to 2 bases, leaving 3 bases not matched to a gene. CDR3 length: 15 residues. The CDR3 loop reads CASSFGTSVQETQYF. The CDR3 DNA follows: TGCGCCAGCAGCTTCGGGACTAGCGTTCAAGAGACCCAGTACTTC.

The chain's CDR3 is CASVGGGWSNEQFF. The CDR3 nucleotides read TGTGCCAGCGTAGGGGGGGGCTGGAGCAATGAGCAGTTCTTC. This chain connects TRBV5-8 to TRBJ2-1, with D tentatively TRBD2 (7 bases). The V gene's germline CDR1 is SGHTS and CDR2 YDEGEE. CDR3 length: 14 residues. The ends were cut back, 7 bases at V and 6 bases at J, with 17 bases in the middle.